The clone carrying this T cell receptor beta chain was seen only a few times. Its specificity is unknown. TCRbeta library construction was performed incorporating unique molecular identifiers. TCRdb ran MiXCR on the PCR reads and lists one entry per CDR3 protein. Here the sample spans roughly 400,000 distinct CDR3 sequences, roughly 43% being singletons. These data belong to a study of T-cell reconstitution after alpha-beta-depleted transplantation in children. Findings and caveats of the study: One year after transplant, T-cell counts and diversity came mostly from newly produced T cells. About two months after transplant, alpha-beta T cells reportedly came from several hundred expanded graft clones.

The clonotype originates from a girl aged 2 to 10 with aplastic anemia, due to receive a stem cell transplant. Material: PBMCs, obtained before TCRalphabeta/CD19-depleted stem cell transplant.

DNA of the CDR3: TGCGCCAGCAGCCAAGACGGAGCCGGGACTACGCAGTATTTT. Protein sequence: CASSQDGAGTTQYF. The rearrangement links TRBV4-1 to TRBJ2-3, with D perhaps assigned TRBD1 or TRBD2 (5 bases each). This CDR3 is 14 amino acids long. Deletions cut 0 bases from V and 8 bases from J, with 12 bases between. Germline CDR1 reads MGHRA; CDR2 reads YSYEKL.